The 18 T cell receptor beta chains listed next were all sequenced from one sample in a study of blood T cell repertoires in COVID-19. Repertoires were generated with immunoSEQ multiplex PCR, while TCRdb's copy carries only in-frame clones and drops some. In the table there are under 500,000 clones, 70% to 90% of which are singletons. Sequenced: PBMCs or T cells enriched from blood (not recorded which). The source of these receptors is a woman between 18 and 29 years old with acute COVID-19.

The V gene is TRBV6-5, the J gene TRBJ1-4; D unclear. The germline CDR1 and CDR2 sequences are MNHEY and SVGAGI. The CDR3 length is 15 residues. The V and J ends lost 6 bases and 5 bases respectively, with 16 bases between them. The CDR3 sequence: CASSSTGWANEKLFF. The CDR3 bases are TGTGCCAGCAGCTCTACGGGGTGGGCGAATGAAAAACTGTTTTTT.

The chain employs TRBV6-6 and TRBJ1-2; D perhaps matches TRBD1 (6 bases). The length of the CDR3 is 14 residues. Between the trimmed V and J ends, which lost 4 bases and 3 bases, there was a span of 12 bases. Germline loops: CDR1 MNHNY, CDR2 SVGAGI (reference sequence). The CDR3 loop is CASSSQGKYYGYTF. The CDR3 bases are TGTGCCAGCAGTTCTCAGGGGAAATACTATGGCTACACCTTC.

The CDR3 region has the DNA TGCGCCAGCAGCCAAGATCCGGCTAACTATGGCTACACCTTC. Translating gives CASSQDPANYGYTF. The rearrangement joins TRBV4-1 to TRBJ1-2; no clear D. V lost 0 bases and J lost 0, with 5 bases in between. The germline V gene encodes CDR1 MGHRA and CDR2 YSYEKL. This CDR3 contains 14 residues.

The chain employs TRBV11-2 and TRBJ2-7; 8 nucleotides align to TRBD1. Germline-derived CDR1 and CDR2 are SGHAT and FQNNGV. After removal of 2 bases from V and 1 base from J, the junction contained 10 bases not matched to a gene. This CDR3 has 17 amino acids. The CDR3 sequence: CASSLISGGRNSYEQYF. The DNA of the CDR3 is TGTGCCAGCAGCTTAATTTCAGGGGGCCGAAATTCCTACGAGCAGTACTTC.

This clone was seen only once. This chain uses TRBV10-2 with TRBJ1-5; a possible D gene is TRBD1 (5 bases). This CDR3 region has 15 residues. Germline V gives CDR1 WSHSY, CDR2 SAAADI. V lost 2 bases to trimming and J lost 5 bases, with 13 bases between them. Here the CDR3 DNA reads TGCGCCAGCAGTGAGGGGGCTAAAGGGGATCAGCCCCAGCATTTT. It specifies CASSEGAKGDQPQHF.

The V call is TRBV5-6, the J call TRBJ1-4; 11 positions match TRBD1. Unmatched junction bases numbered 9, after V lost 4 bases and J lost 10 bases. Germline CDR1 SGHDT, CDR2 YYEEEE. The CDR3 consists of 15 residues. CDR3: CASSQGTGGVRKLFF. CDR3 in DNA: TGTGCCAGCAGCCAAGGGACAGGGGGGGTCCGAAAACTGTTTTTT.

The chain uses TRBV9 and TRBJ2-7; TRBD1 agrees at 7 bases. The CDR3 length is 14 residues. The ends lost 4 bases at V and 0 bases at J; junction bases unmatched: 4. Germline assignment: CDR1 SGDLS and CDR2 YYNGEE. The CDR3 nucleotides are TGTGCCAGCAGCACAACAGGGGACTCCTACGAGCAGTACTTC. This translates into CASSTTGDSYEQYF.

The chain combines TRBV18 with TRBJ1-5; 8 bases are shared with TRBD1. This CDR3 is 16 amino acids long. Per germline, CDR1 KGHSH and CDR2 LQKENI. The V and J ends lost 3 bases and 6 bases, in that order; junction bases with no gene match: 10. CDR3 loop: CASSPLGTGGSQPQHF. CDR3 DNA sequence: TGTGCCAGCTCACCCCTCGGCACAGGGGGAAGTCAGCCCCAGCATTTT.

The rearrangement links TRBV5-1 to TRBJ1-1; D unclear. V gave up 1 base and J gave up 0 bases, with 10 bases separating them. Per germline, CDR1 SGHRS and CDR2 YFSETQ. The CDR3 is 15 amino acids. CDR3: CASSLSNYLNTEAFF. Here the CDR3 DNA reads TGCGCCAGCAGCTTGTCTAACTACCTGAACACTGAAGCTTTCTTT.

The chain is built from TRBV27 and TRBJ1-1; no firm D call. The CDR3 has 14 residues. The V gene's germline CDR1 is MNHEY and CDR2 SMNVEV (reference sequence). V was clipped by 6 bases and J by 0 bases, with 11 bases between them. The CDR3 spells CASRAGGMNTEAFF. The DNA of the CDR3 is TGTGCCAGCAGGGCGGGAGGTATGAACACTGAAGCTTTCTTT.

The chain combines TRBV21-1 with TRBJ2-7; the table assigns TRBD1, which was not confirmed against the DNA. TRBV21-1 is a listed pseudogene. The CDR3 sequence is 14 residues long. CDR3 in DNA: TGTGCCAGCAGCAAAGCTCAGGGGGCCTACGAGCAGTACTTC. Translating it yields CASSKAQGAYEQYF.

The chain has TRBV27 and TRBJ1-6; 9 nucleotides match TRBD1. The V and J ends lost 4 bases and 9 bases, in that order; junction bases with no gene match: 4. This CDR3 spans 14 amino acids. In germline, CDR1 is MNHEY, CDR2 SMNVEV (reference sequence). CDR3 DNA sequence: TGTGCCAGCAGTTCTGGGGACAGGGCTTCACCCCTCCACTTT. Its translation is CASSSGDRASPLHF.

This clone was observed a handful of times. The chain is built from TRBV5-4 and TRBJ2-7, with a tentative D call TRBD1 (5 bases). Germline V gene data show CDR1 as SGHNT and CDR2 as YYREEE (reference sequence). The ends were cut back, 6 bases at V and 0 bases at J, with 10 bases in the middle. The CDR3 is 13 residues long. This CDR3 is CASTNQGSYEQYF. The CDR3 nucleotides are TGTGCCAGCACCAATCAGGGCTCCTACGAGCAGTACTTC.

CDR3 amino acids: CASSLAGQSSYEQYF. Written as DNA, the CDR3 is TGCGCCAGCAGCTTGGCAGGGCAGAGCTCCTACGAGCAGTACTTC. The chain carries TRBV5-1 and TRBJ2-7; maybe TRBD1 (5 bases). Trimming removed 0 bases at V and 0 bases at J, with 10 bases between. The CDR3 is 15 amino acids. Germline CDR1 SGHRS, CDR2 YFSETQ.

CDR3 nucleotide sequence: TGCGCCAGCAGCCAAGTAGCGGGGGGGCTAGAGACCCAGTACTTC. Translated: CASSQVAGGLETQYF. This rearrangement joins TRBV4-1 to TRBJ2-5, with 11 nucleotides matching TRBD2. This CDR3 comprises 15 residues. Germline CDR1 is MGHRA and CDR2 is YSYEKL. Germline trimming cut 1 base from V and 4 bases from J; bases unmatched to any gene: 2.

V gene TRBV6-7 combines with J gene TRBJ2-7; TRBD2 aligns across 10 bases. TRBV6-7 is labeled an ORF, and its function is uncertain. The trim removed 7 bases at V and 9 bases at J, leaving 9 bases unmatched. This CDR3 has 13 amino acids. CDR3 sequence reads: CASMFTSGTRQYF. DNA of the CDR3: TGTGCCAGCATGTTTACTAGCGGGACTCGGCAGTACTTC.

The chain employs TRBV10-1 and TRBJ1-3; 9 bases align to TRBD1. V was pared by 6 bases and J by 4 bases, with 16 bases of the junction left unmatched. This CDR3 is 18 amino acids long. CDR1 and CDR2 from the germline V gene are WNHNN and SYGVQD (reference sequence). CDR3 region: CASSIPPCRGTGGNTIYF. The CDR3 nucleotides read TGCGCCAGCAGCATCCCCCCGTGTAGGGGGACAGGGGGAAACACCATATATTTT.

The chain carries TRBV5-1 and TRBJ1-1; TRBD1 aligns across 7 bases. With V trimmed by 6 bases and J by 0 bases, 5 bases remained unmatched. CDR1 is SGHRS, CDR2 YFSETQ, per germline. The CDR3 spans 14 residues. The CDR3, as DNA: TGCGCCAGCAAAGGGGACAGTATGAACACTGAAGCTTTCTTT. Protein: CASKGDSMNTEAFF.